These T cell receptor beta chains were read from a single sample in a study of STAT5B mutations in CD4+ large granular lymphocyte leukemia. The repertoire was sequenced with immunoSEQ multiplex PCR; TCRdb's copy has only in-frame clones and lacks some. In the table there are 30,000 to 40,000 clones, around 76% of which are singletons. Sequencing input: CD4+ T cells from blood buffy coats. All receptors come from a human donor in good health. Both conserved end residues are part of each CDR3. Not all rows give a size; the values are once, few, many and, for expanded clones, a class.

CDR3 protein,V gene,clone size
CASSLLRDRGHQYF,TRBV7-2,-
CASSRGTGANYGYTF,TRBV7-9,-
CASSGRLAGNNEQFF,TRBV7-9,once
CASSQVREGRLFF,TRBV14,few
CASIDRGSSNQPQHF,TRBV6-6,-
CASSPVVADTEAFF,TRBV19,-
CASSVGQGVSYEQYF,TRBV9,few
CASSLRRLENTEAFF,TRBV5-1,-
CASSLDRGNEAFF,TRBV7-9,-
CASSPSGGVSEQFF,TRBV5-1,-
CASSLPSLAGPAKNIQYF,TRBV4-1,few
CASSWGEEQYF,TRBV5-6,-
CASSLPGVYEQYF,TRBV28,-
CASSELETQYF,TRBV6-1,-
CASSLVSASYEQYF,TRBV7-9,-